The present T cell receptor (beta chain) was sequenced within a study of blood T cell repertoires in COVID-19. Patients from Seattle were sampled longitudinally, starting during active infection. In the authors' methods: Quantification of nucleated cells was approximated via reference gene primer amplification. This table comes from immunoSEQ multiplex PCR, and its TCRdb copy is limited to in-frame clones, with some not included. The V and J calls and clone size were taken over from that table, and D and trimming were inferred from the DNA. Of approximately 300,000 clones in the sample, around 90% were seen once. The specimen was peripheral blood. The TCR was taken from a woman aged 25 to 39 with COVID-19, enrolled during active disease.

DNA for the CDR3: TGTGCCACCAGTGATTTCGGGGGTGGGGCTTTCTTT. Translated, it gives CATSDFGGGAFF. V usage is TRBV24-1 and J usage is TRBJ1-1, with D maybe TRBD1 (5 bases). CDR1 and CDR2 (germline): KGHDR, SFDVKD. This CDR3 region has 12 residues. Trimming took 1 base from V and 11 from J, leaving 10 bases between them.